The T cell receptor beta chain described here comes from a study of CD8 T cells in ankylosing spondylitis. Whole-study findings and limits: The clones that were linked to disease were reported to be significantly enriched in matched synovial fluid samples from ankylosing spondylitis patients.

The CDR3 loop spans 16 amino acids. V lost 2 bases to trimming and J lost 1 base; unmatched junction nucleotides: 4. Germline V CDR1 and CDR2: SGHAT, FQNNGV. TCRdb passed the 5' RACE reads through MiXCR, listing each CDR3 protein once. This table has approximately 210,000 distinct CDR3 sequences, roughly 12% appearing once. Ten or more counts support this clonotype. Its antigen is unknown. This sequence originates from a male donor with ankylosing spondylitis or in good health (not recorded which). Sequencing was performed on blood, either unsorted or a sorted T cell fraction (not recorded which). V and J are TRBV11-2 and TRBJ2-1, with 8 bases lining up with TRBD2. The CDR3 here is CASSLISGGSYNEQFF. In DNA, the CDR3 is TGTGCCAGCAGCTTAATCAGCGGGGGATCCTACAATGAGCAGTTCTTC.